This T cell receptor beta chain was observed in a study of cytomegalovirus exposure and HLA in healthy donors. About the research overall: An earlier analysis found roughly 110 million unique TCR beta sequences from approximately 190 million T cells.

This clone has just a few counts. Its antigen is as yet unknown. In the PCR, 60 Vbeta and 13 Jbeta primers were used. Profiled with immunoSEQ multiplex PCR; TCRdb holds only in-frame clones, not every one. The data hold 95,000 to 110,000 clones, with around 9.1% observed a single time. V lost 8 bases, J lost 7 bases, and 19 bases lay in between. CDR1 and CDR2 from the germline V gene are GTSNPN and SVGIG (reference sequence). The CDR3 covers 13 residues. Findings and limits, study-wide: Later analysis revealed greater clonal expansion in HLA-associated TCR beta chains than in equally common others. In a later analysis, TCR beta V- and J-gene trimming showed a link to a missense DCLRE1C variant. The presence/absence work took it that sequencing depth was about the same across donors.

This TCR was sampled from a man aged 40-49 years in good health and CMV-seropositive. The sequenced sample consisted of PBMCs. The chain uses TRBV30 and TRBJ2-3; unclear D gene. Here the CDR3 DNA reads TGTGCCGTGGCCAATACTAAGATTTATACGCAGTATTTT. It encodes CAVANTKIYTQYF. The full variable domain, rest sourced from reference TRBV30 and TRBJ2-3, is SQTIHQWPATLVQPVGSPLSLECTVEGTSNPNLYWYRQAAGRGLQLLFYSVGIGQISSEVPQNLSASRPQDRQFILSSKKLLLSDSGFYLCAVANTKIYTQYFGPGTRLTVL.